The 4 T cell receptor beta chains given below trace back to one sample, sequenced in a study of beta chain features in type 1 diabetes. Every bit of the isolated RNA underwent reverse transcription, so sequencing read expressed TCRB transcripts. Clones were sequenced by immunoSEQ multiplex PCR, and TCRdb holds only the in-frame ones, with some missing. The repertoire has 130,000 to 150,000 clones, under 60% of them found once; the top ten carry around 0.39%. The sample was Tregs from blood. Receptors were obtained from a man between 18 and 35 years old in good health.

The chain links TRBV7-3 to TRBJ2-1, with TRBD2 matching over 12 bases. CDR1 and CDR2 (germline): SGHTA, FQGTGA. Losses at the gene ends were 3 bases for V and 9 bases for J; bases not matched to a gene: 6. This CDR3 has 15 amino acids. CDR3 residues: CASSLPSGRAGEQFF. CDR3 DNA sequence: TGTGCCAGCAGCTTGCCTAGCGGGAGGGCGGGTGAGCAGTTCTTC.

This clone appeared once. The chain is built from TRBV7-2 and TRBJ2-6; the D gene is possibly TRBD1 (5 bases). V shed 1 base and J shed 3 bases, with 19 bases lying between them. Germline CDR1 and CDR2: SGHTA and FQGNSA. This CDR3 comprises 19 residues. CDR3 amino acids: CASSLGGPPLLSGANVLTF. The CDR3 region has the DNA TGTGCCAGCAGCTTAGGGGGCCCACCGCTCCTCAGTGGGGCCAACGTCCTGACTTTC.

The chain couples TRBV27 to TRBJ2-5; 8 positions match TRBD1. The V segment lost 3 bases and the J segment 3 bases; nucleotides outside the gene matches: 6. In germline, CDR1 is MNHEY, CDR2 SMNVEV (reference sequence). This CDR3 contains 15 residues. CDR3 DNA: TGTGCCAGCAGTTTCCAGGGGGCCGGGGAAGAGACCCAGTACTTC. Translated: CASSFQGAGEETQYF.

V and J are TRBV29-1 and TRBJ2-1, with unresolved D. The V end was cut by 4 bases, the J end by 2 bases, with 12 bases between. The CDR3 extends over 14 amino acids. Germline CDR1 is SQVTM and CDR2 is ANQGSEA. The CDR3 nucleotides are TGCAGCGTTGTGGGCAGATTAACCTACAATGAGCAGTTCTTC. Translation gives CSVVGRLTYNEQFF.